This TCR beta chain was obtained from a study of neoadjuvant nivolumab and ipilimumab in lung cancer. Study-level points and caveats: Compared with tumor-adjacent uninvolved lung, resected tumors showed greater richness and clonality. Only two of four nivolumab-treated tumors gained richness and clonality by surgery. Pretherapy blood TCR richness correlated positively with resected tumor richness.

Comment on this clone: Its target is unknown.

The CDR3 is made up of 14 amino acids. Germline V lookup: CDR1 SGHTA, CDR2 FQGNSA. The germline V and J ends were trimmed by 1 base and 1 base, with 6 bases remaining between them. Measured with immunoSEQ multiplex PCR; TCRdb has only the in-frame clones, and not every one. This table holds approximately 15,000 clones, 55% to 70% found once. The source is an adult with non-small cell lung cancer. The chain links TRBV7-2 to TRBJ2-3; TRBD1 might be the D (5 bases). The source was peripheral blood, collected after neoadjuvant nivolumab, alone or with ipilimumab, at or shortly before surgery. This chain's CDR3 is CASSLVRGTDTQYF. The CDR3 DNA reads TGTGCCAGCAGCTTAGTCAGGGGCACAGATACGCAGTATTTT. The full variable domain, completed using reference TRBV7-2 and TRBJ2-3, is GAGVSQSPSNKVTEKGKDVELRCDPISGHTALYWYRQSLGQGLEFLIYFQGNSAPDKSGLPSDRFSAERTGGSVSTLTIQRTQQEDSAVYLCASSLVRGTDTQYFGPGTRLTVL.